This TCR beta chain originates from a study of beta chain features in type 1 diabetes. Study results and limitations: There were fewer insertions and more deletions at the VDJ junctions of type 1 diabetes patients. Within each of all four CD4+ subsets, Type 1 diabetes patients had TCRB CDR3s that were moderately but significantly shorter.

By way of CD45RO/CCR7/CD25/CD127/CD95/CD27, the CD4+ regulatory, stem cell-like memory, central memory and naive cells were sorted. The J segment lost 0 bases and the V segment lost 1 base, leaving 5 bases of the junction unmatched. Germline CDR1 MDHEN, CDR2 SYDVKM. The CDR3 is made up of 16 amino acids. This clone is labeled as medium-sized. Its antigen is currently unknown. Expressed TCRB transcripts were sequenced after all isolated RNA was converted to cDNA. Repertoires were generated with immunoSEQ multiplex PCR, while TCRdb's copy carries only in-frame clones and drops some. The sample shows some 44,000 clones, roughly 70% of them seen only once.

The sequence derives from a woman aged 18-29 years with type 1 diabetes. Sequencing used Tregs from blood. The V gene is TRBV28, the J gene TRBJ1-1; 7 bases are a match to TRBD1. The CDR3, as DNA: TGTGCCAGCAGTTTATTAGGGGGCCCGATGAACACTGAAGCTTTCTTT. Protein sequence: CASSLLGGPMNTEAFF.